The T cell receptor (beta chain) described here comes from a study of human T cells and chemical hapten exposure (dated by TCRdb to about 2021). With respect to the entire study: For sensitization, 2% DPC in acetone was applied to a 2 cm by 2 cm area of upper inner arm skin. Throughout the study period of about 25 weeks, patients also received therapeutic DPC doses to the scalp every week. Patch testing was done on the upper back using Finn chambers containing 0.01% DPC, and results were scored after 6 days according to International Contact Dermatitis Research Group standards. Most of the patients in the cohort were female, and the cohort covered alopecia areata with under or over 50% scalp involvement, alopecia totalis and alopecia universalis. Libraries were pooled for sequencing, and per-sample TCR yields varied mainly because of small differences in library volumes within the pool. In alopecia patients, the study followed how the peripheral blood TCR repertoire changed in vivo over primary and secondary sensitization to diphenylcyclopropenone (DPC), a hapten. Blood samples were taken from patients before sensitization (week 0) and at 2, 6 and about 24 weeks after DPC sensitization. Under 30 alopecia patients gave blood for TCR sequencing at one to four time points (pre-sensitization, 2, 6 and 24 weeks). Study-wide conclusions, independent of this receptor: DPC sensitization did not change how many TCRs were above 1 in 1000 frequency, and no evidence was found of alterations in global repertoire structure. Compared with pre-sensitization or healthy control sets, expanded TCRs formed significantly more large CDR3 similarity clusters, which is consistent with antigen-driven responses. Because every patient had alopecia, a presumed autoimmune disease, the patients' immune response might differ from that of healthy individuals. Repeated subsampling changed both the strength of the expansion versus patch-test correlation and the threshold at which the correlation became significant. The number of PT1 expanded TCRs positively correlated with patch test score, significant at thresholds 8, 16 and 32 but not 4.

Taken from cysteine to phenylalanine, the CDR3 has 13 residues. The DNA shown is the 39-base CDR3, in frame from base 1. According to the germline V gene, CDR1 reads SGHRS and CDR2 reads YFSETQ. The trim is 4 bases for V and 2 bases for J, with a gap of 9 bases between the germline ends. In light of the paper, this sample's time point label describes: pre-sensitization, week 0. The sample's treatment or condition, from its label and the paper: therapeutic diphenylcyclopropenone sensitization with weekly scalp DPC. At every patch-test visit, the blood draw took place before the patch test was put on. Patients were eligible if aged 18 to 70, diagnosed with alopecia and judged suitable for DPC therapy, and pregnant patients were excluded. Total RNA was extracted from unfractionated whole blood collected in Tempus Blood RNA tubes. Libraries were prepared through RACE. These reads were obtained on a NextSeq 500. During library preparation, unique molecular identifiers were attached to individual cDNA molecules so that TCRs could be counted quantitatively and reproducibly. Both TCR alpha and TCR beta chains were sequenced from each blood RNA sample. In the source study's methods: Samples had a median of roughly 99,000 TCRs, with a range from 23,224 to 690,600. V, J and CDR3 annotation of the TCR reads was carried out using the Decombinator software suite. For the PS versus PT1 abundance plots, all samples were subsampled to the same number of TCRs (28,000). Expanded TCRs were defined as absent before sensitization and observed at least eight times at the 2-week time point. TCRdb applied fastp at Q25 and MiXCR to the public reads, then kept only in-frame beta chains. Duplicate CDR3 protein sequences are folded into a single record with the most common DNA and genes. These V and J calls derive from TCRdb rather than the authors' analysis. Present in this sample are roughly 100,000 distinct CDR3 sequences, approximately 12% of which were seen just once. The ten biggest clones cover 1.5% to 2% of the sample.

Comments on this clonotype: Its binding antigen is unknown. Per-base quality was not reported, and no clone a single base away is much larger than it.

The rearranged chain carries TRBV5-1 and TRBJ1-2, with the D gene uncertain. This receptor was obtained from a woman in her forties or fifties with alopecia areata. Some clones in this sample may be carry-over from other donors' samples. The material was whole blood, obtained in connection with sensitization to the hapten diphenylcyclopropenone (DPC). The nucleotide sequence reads TGCGCCAGCAGCGCAGGAGGGAACTATGGCTACACCTTC. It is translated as CASSAGGNYGYTF.